Below, 29 T cell receptor beta chains from the same sample are listed, as sequenced in a study of cytomegalovirus exposure and HLA in healthy donors. The PCR employed 60 Vbeta primers together with 13 Jbeta primers. Produced via immunoSEQ multiplex PCR; TCRdb's table is partial and in-frame only. Of 150,000 to 200,000 clones in the sample, just under 80% are singletons; the top ten hold about 9.7%. The source material was PBMCs. The source is a young man in good health and CMV-seropositive.

This clone was recorded a few times. The gene calls are TRBV19 and TRBJ2-1, with D possibly TRBD1 on 6 matching bases. Trimming removed 3 bases at V and 0 bases at J, with 21 bases between. Germline V gene sequence: CDR1 LNHDA, CDR2 SQIVND (reference sequence). The CDR3 length is 19 residues. The CDR3 coding sequence is TGTGCCAGTAGTATGCTTGGCAGGGGACGTGGGATCTCCTACAATGAGCAGTTCTTC. This encodes CASSMLGRGRGISYNEQFF.

The V call is TRBV19, the J call TRBJ2-7, with 9 bases lining up with TRBD1. The V gene end was trimmed by 4 bases and the J gene end by 3 bases; junction bases not matched to a gene: 10. Germline CDR1 reads LNHDA; CDR2 reads SQIVND (reference sequence). This CDR3 is 16 amino acids long. The CDR3 is CASSTLPGTGIYEQYF. The CDR3 bases are TGTGCCAGTAGTACCTTACCCGGGACAGGGATCTACGAGCAGTACTTC.

The CDR3 coding sequence is TGTGCCAGCAAGGGCGGGAGCGGTCGGGAGACCCAGTACTTC. Its protein product is CASKGGSGRETQYF. This chain joins TRBV6-5 and TRBJ2-5; TRBD2 agrees at 7 bases. Germline V lookup: CDR1 MNHEY, CDR2 SVGAGI. J gave up 5 bases and V 7 bases, and 10 bases lay outside the gene matches. CDR3 size: 14 residues.

In the case of this clone: The CDR3 ends on some other residue instead of the conserved phenylalanine or tryptophan, so this is likely a read error. The V gene is TRBV5-6, the J gene TRBJ2-3; TRBD1 matches 7 bases. The germline CDR1 and CDR2 sequences are SGHDT and YYEEEE. The V and J ends lost 4 bases and 4 bases, in that order; junction bases with no gene match: 3. This CDR3 region has 13 residues. DNA for the CDR3: TGTGCCAGCAGCGTAGGACAGGCAGATACGCAGTATCTT. The encoded protein is CASSVGQADTQYL.

The rearrangement uses TRBV6-1 and TRBJ1-1, with D perhaps TRBD1 (5 bases). Trimming shortened V by 4 bases and J by 0 bases, and 12 bases separated the two germline ends. The CDR3 totals 15 residues. Germline values: CDR1 MNHNS, CDR2 SASEGT. Written as DNA, the CDR3 is TGTGCCAGCAGTGGACAGATAAGATTGAACACTGAAGCTTTCTTT. Amino acid sequence: CASSGQIRLNTEAFF.

The chain uses TRBV9 and TRBJ2-3; 7 bases line up with TRBD2. The CDR3 spans 17 residues. Per germline, CDR1 SGDLS and CDR2 YYNGEE. V was pared by 4 bases and J by 2 bases, with 13 bases of the junction left unmatched. CDR3 nucleotide sequence: TGTGCCAGCAGCCCCCGGACTAGTAGTTCCCCCACAGATACGCAGTATTTT. Its translation is CASSPRTSSSPTDTQYF.

The chain has TRBV27 and TRBJ2-7; D perhaps matches TRBD1 (5 bases). Per germline, CDR1 MNHEY and CDR2 SMNVEV (reference sequence). Trimming took 2 bases from V and 6 from J, leaving 11 bases between them. The CDR3 has 13 residues. CDR3 residues: CASSLRAGREQYF. As DNA, the CDR3 is TGTGCCAGCAGTTTAAGGGCAGGGCGCGAGCAGTACTTC.

This sequence joins TRBV18 and TRBJ1-1, with D hard to call. Germline V CDR1 and CDR2: KGHSH, LQKENI. This CDR3 has 15 amino acids. Trimming removed 3 bases at V and 0 bases at J, with 11 bases between. CDR3 sequence (DNA): TGTGCCAGCTCACCCTGGGAGAGGATGAACACTGAAGCTTTCTTT. Translation gives CASSPWERMNTEAFF.

The CDR3 is CASRRTGVTHEQYF. CDR3 coding DNA: TGTGCCAGCAGGCGGACAGGAGTAACGCACGAGCAGTACTTC. The chain is built from TRBV27 and TRBJ2-7; TRBD1 matches at 7 bases. The junction had 10 bases not matched to a gene; V was cut back by 6 bases and J by 5 bases. The CDR3 is made up of 14 amino acids. The V gene's germline CDR1 is MNHEY and CDR2 SMNVEV (reference sequence).

This rearrangement joins TRBV30 to TRBJ1-1; 7 bases fit TRBD1. There are 14 residues in the CDR3. The J segment lost 4 bases and the V segment lost 2 bases, leaving 7 bases of the junction unmatched. Germline lookup yields CDR1 GTSNPN and CDR2 SVGIG (reference sequence). Written as DNA, the CDR3 is TGTGCCTGGAGTCGGGCAGGGGGGTTCACTGAAGCTTTCTTT. It codes for CAWSRAGGFTEAFF.

The chain carries TRBV5-8 and TRBJ2-6; perhaps TRBD1 as D (5 bases). Per the germline V gene, CDR1 is SGHTS and CDR2 is YDEGEE. The CDR3 covers 15 residues. Trimming pared 4 bases from V and 1 base from J, leaving 9 bases between. The CDR3 region is CASSLRTSGANVLTF. The CDR3 bases are TGTGCCAGCAGCCTACGGACATCTGGGGCCAACGTCCTGACTTTC.

The rearrangement uses TRBV10-3 and TRBJ2-3; tentative D call: TRBD1 (6 bases). This CDR3 is built from 15 residues. V was trimmed by 10 bases and J by 3 bases, leaving 20 bases between them. Per germline, CDR1 ENHRY and CDR2 SYGVKD. The DNA for the CDR3 is TGTGCCAGCCACCTCGGCAGGGGAGAAACAGATACGCAGTATTTT. Translated, it gives CASHLGRGETDTQYF.

This clone was observed a few times. The rearrangement links TRBV7-9 to TRBJ1-2, with D tentatively TRBD1 (5 bases). V gave up 4 bases and J gave up 5 bases, with 14 bases separating them. CDR3 length: 14 amino acids. Germline loops: CDR1 SEHNR, CDR2 FQNEAQ (reference sequence). The CDR3 DNA is TGTGCCAGCAGCTGGGACTGGGAAGAGTATGGCTACACCTTC. It specifies CASSWDWEEYGYTF.

This chain joins TRBV1 and TRBJ1-2; the table's TRBD1 call for D was not verified on the DNA. TRBV1 is tagged as a pseudogene. This CDR3 region has 14 residues. CDR3 amino acids: CTSSHLDRIYGYTF. The CDR3 coding sequence is TGCACCAGCAGCCATCTGGACAGAATCTATGGCTACACCTTC.

V and J are TRBV5-4 and TRBJ1-1, with D maybe TRBD1 (5 bases). The CDR3 totals 12 residues. Germline-derived CDR1 and CDR2 are SGHNT and YYREEE (reference sequence). V lost 4 bases, J lost 8 bases, and 12 bases lay in between. This CDR3 reads CASSPGGGEAFF. CDR3 coding DNA: TGTGCCAGCAGCCCTGGTGGGGGGGAAGCTTTCTTT.

Only one count was recorded for this clone. The V and J genes are TRBV7-9 and TRBJ1-1; no clear D gene. CDR1 and CDR2 from the germline V gene are SEHNR and FQNEAQ (reference sequence). The CDR3 runs to 16 residues. V gave up 2 bases and J gave up 4 bases, with 17 bases separating them. The chain's CDR3 is CASSLLELLSGTEAFF. The CDR3, as DNA: TGTGCCAGCAGCTTACTAGAACTCTTGTCTGGCACTGAAGCTTTCTTT.

A single count supports this clone. This is likely a read error, given that the CDR3 carries no conserved phenylalanine or tryptophan at its end. V is TRBV6-5 and J is TRBJ1-6, with TRBD1 as a possible D gene (6 bases). The CDR3 covers 15 residues. V lost 6 bases, J lost 6 bases, and 15 bases lay in between. Germline V lookup: CDR1 MNHEY, CDR2 SVGAGI. The CDR3 DNA sequence: TGTGCCAGCAGCTTCGGACAGAGCGGTAATTCACCCCTCCACCTT. Translated, it gives CASSFGQSGNSPLHL.

V and J are TRBV6-4 and TRBJ2-7; a weak D match, TRBD2 (5 bases). The germline V and J ends were trimmed by 7 bases and 5 bases, with 30 bases remaining between them. The CDR3 runs 18 residues. Looked up from germline, CDR1 is MRHNA and CDR2 is SNTAGT. The CDR3 nucleotides are TGTGCCAGCACCTCCAAAGCGGCGGCCAAAAATCGTTCCCACGAGCAGTACTTC. Protein: CASTSKAAAKNRSHEQYF.

The table lists this clone with a few counts. In DNA, the CDR3 is TGTGCCATCAGTGAGTCGATGTCTCCGGGACTAGTCTCCTACAATGAGCAGTTCTTC. Amino acid sequence: CAISESMSPGLVSYNEQFF. The chain recombines TRBV10-3 with TRBJ2-1, with 8 bases lining up with TRBD2. This CDR3 region has 19 residues. Germline CDR1 is ENHRY and CDR2 is SYGVKD. V lost 0 bases and J lost 0; bases outside the gene matches: 10.

The chain combines TRBV13 with TRBJ1-4; TRBD1 agrees at 9 bases. The CDR3 is 15 residues long. Looked up from germline, CDR1 is PRHDT and CDR2 is FYEKMQ (reference sequence). Germline trimming cut 1 base from V and 4 bases from J; bases unmatched to any gene: 1. Here the CDR3 reads CASSLATGGNEKLFF. The CDR3 nucleotides read TGTGCCAGCAGCTTAGCGACAGGGGGTAATGAAAAACTGTTTTTT. Full variable domain (missing parts from reference TRBV13 and TRBJ1-4): AAGVIQSPRHLIKEKRETATLKCYPIPRHDTVYWYQQGPGQDPQFLISFYEKMQSDKGSIPDRFSAQQFSDYHSELNMSSLELGDSALYFCASSLATGGNEKLFFGSGTQLSVL.

In this sample, this clone turned up a few times. The J gene is TRBJ2-3, the V gene TRBV5-4, with 12 bases that match TRBD2. Germline CDR1 and CDR2: SGHNT and YYREEE (reference sequence). The CDR3 runs to 15 residues. V lost 5 bases to trimming and J lost 5 bases; unmatched junction nucleotides: 6. CDR3 region: CASRHRLAGEDTQYF. The DNA of the CDR3 is TGTGCCAGCAGACACAGACTAGCGGGAGAAGATACGCAGTATTTT.

The chain has TRBV6-5 and TRBJ1-5; D is perhaps TRBD1 (6 bases). The CDR3 extends over 15 amino acids. V lost 6 bases to trimming and J lost 2 bases, with 14 bases between them. The germline V gene encodes CDR1 MNHEY and CDR2 SVGAGI. CDR3 DNA sequence: TGTGCCAGCAGACCACAGGGTCGGGGCAATCAGCCCCAGCATTTT. Protein: CASRPQGRGNQPQHF.

The rearrangement uses TRBV5-1 and TRBJ2-5, with 12 bases matching TRBD1. The trim removed 4 bases at V and 9 bases at J, leaving 10 bases unmatched. The germline V gene encodes CDR1 SGHRS and CDR2 YFSETQ. The CDR3 spans 15 residues. The CDR3 loop reads CASSNTPGQGAAQYF. As DNA, the CDR3 is TGCGCCAGCAGCAATACCCCGGGACAGGGGGCTGCCCAGTACTTC.

The J gene is TRBJ2-7, the V gene TRBV28, with a weak D call TRBD1 (7 bases). From germline, CDR1 is MDHEN and CDR2 SYDVKM. The CDR3 covers 15 residues. Deletions cut 6 bases from V and 2 bases from J, with 17 bases between. CDR3 residues: CASSLGGTVAYEQYF. The CDR3 nucleotides are TGTGCCAGCAGCTTAGGGGGGACAGTGGCCTACGAGCAGTACTTC.

The chain links TRBV19 to TRBJ1-1, with a weak D call TRBD1 (5 bases). Germline assignment: CDR1 LNHDA and CDR2 SQIVND (reference sequence). V was trimmed by 3 bases and J by 0 bases, leaving 20 bases between them. This CDR3 spans 18 amino acids. CDR3: CASSITYRQTLMNTEAFF. The CDR3 nucleotides are TGTGCCAGTAGTATCACATATCGACAGACACTCATGAACACTGAAGCTTTCTTT.

The CDR3 spells CASSDWTGLNTEAFF. As DNA, the CDR3 is TGTGCCAGCAGCGATTGGACAGGGCTGAACACTGAAGCTTTCTTT. The chain joins TRBV7-3 to TRBJ1-1, with 8 bases aligning to TRBD1. The V gene's germline CDR1 is SGHTA and CDR2 FQGTGA. Trimming cost V 5 bases and J 0 bases; bases outside gene matches: 5. The CDR3 contains 15 residues. The entire variable domain, with the rest obtained from reference TRBV7-3 and TRBJ1-1, is as follows: GAGVSQTPSNKVTEKGKYVELRCDPISGHTALYWYRQSLGQGPEFLIYFQGTGAADDSGLPNDRFFAVRPEGSVSTLKIQRTERGDSAVYLCASSDWTGLNTEAFFGQGTRLTVV.

With respect to this clone: A read error is likely, as this CDR3 ends without the conserved phenylalanine or tryptophan. The chain is built from TRBV6-1 and TRBJ1-6, with a possible D match to TRBD1 (5 bases). Trimming left V 2 bases short and J 7 bases short, with 15 bases between. Looked up from germline, CDR1 is MNHNS and CDR2 is SASEGT. The CDR3 covers 16 residues. CDR3 sequence: CASSEKQGMRNSPLHL. CDR3 nucleotide sequence: TGTGCCAGCAGTGAAAAGCAGGGTATGAGGAATTCACCCCTCCACCTT.

The chain has TRBV2 and TRBJ2-3, with 12 bases aligning to TRBD2. The CDR3 spans 17 residues. Germline V gene sequence: CDR1 SNHLY, CDR2 FYNNEI. V was pared by 7 bases and J by 0 bases, with 8 bases of the junction left unmatched. CDR3 region: CASKFSGTSGSTDTQYF. In nucleotides, the CDR3 is TGTGCCAGCAAATTCAGCGGGACTAGCGGGAGCACAGATACGCAGTATTTT.

The chain combines TRBV15 with TRBJ2-5; D is undetermined. CDR3 length: 14 residues. The V gene lost 0 bases and the J gene lost 4 bases, with 9 bases spanning the gap. Germline V CDR1 and CDR2: LNHNV, YYDKDF (reference sequence). CDR3 region: CATSRDRFGETQYF. CDR3 nucleotide sequence: TGTGCCACCAGCAGAGATCGATTCGGAGAGACCCAGTACTTC.